This T cell receptor beta chain came from a study of shared clonotypes between healthy human individuals. The count of this clone is one. Germline V CDR1 and CDR2: KGHSH, LQKENI. The CDR3 loop spans 13 amino acids. Trimming cost V 4 bases and J 5 bases; bases outside gene matches: 5. Generated by immunoSEQ multiplex PCR, the TCRdb table keeps only in-frame clones and is missing some. The sample yields 2 million to 3 million clones, 93% seen once. The source material was naive CD4+ T cells from PBMCs. Specified subset: CD45RA+ positively selected. This clonotype was sampled from a man between 18 and 29 years old in good health. Some clones in this sample may be carry-over from other donors' samples. The genes are TRBV18 and TRBJ2-7; 7 positions match TRBD1. The CDR3 protein is CASSLLDRNEQYF. The CDR3 region has the DNA TGTGCCAGCTCACTTCTGGACAGGAACGAGCAGTACTTC.